This entry concerns a single T cell receptor beta chain. Its antigen is unknown. Per-base quality was not reported, and no clone a single base away is much larger than it. In the prospective study, participants were roughly 18 to 95 years old, resided in approximately 25 geographic areas of the United States, and were enrolled through a virtual design. Cohort assignment in the prospective study relied on participant-reported clinical history from a screening survey and a study questionnaire. For ImmuneRACE Cohort 3, a participant was defined as recovered based on two consecutive negative NP/OP PCR tests, clearance by a healthcare professional, or resolution of symptoms. In the prospective study, whole blood, serum and a nasopharyngeal or oropharyngeal swab were collected from each participant by mobile phlebotomists. Additional blood draws and questionnaires over an approximately 2-month period could optionally be provided by prospective study participants. Before DNA extraction, prospective study blood samples were shipped either frozen or at room temperature.

The sample belongs to a study of blood T cell repertoires in COVID-19 (dated by TCRdb to between 2020 and 2021). Background on the whole study: Samples from collaborators originated in the United States, Italy and Spain and spanned both the acute and convalescent phases of COVID-19. Samples were obtained from the ongoing ImmuneRACE study (first 160 participants) and from approximately 1,200 subjects provided by 6 global collaborators. The prospective study material was composed of cDNA or gDNA derived from T cells, B-cell-depleted T cells, or PBMCs. Where available, HLA class I and class II types were obtained from metadata supplied by the sample provider rather than from assay-based typing. The repertoires were released in a freely available public database meant as a resource for research on the immune response to SARS-CoV-2. Subjects who had been exposed to COVID-19, were actively infected with it, or had recovered from it provided the deeply sampled blood TCRbeta repertoires that made up the dataset. Nearly every sample came with metadata listing a de-identified subject ID, COVID-19 status, age in years and sex.

TCRbeta CDR3 regions were amplified from genomic DNA by means of the immunoSEQ Assay, a bias-controlled multiplex PCR. Regarding the original processing steps: Within the assay, amplification of reference gene primers was used to estimate how many nucleated cells each sample contained. To quantify the absolute abundance of each unique TCRbeta CDR3 rearrangement, sequence reads were collapsed and filtered. For each sample, productive Simpson clonality was calculated as the square root of Simpson's diversity index across productive rearrangements. Sourced from immuneACCESS, this table was stored by TCRdb with only in-frame sequences that have V and J called. A share of the clones is absent; for the studies checked, an unresolved V gene accounts for under half, and the remainder has no known explanation. V, J and clone size reflect that table, while D and trimming were determined from the DNA. This sample lists approximately 300,000 clones; 70% to 90% were detected once. The ten largest clones capture under 6% of the sample.

From cysteine to phenylalanine, the CDR3 is 14 amino acids long. The entry retains the CDR3 DNA only, 42 bases that are in frame from base 1. The germline V gene (reference sequence) yields LNHDA for CDR1 and SQIVND for CDR2. Trimming takes 6 bases off V and 4 bases off J; junction bases not matched to a gene: 4. Summary of the overall study and its limitations: How much clinical and demographic metadata was included differed by source and by participant, and the metadata was provided uncurated.

The sequenced sample consisted of PBMCs or T cells enriched from blood (not recorded which). This TCR derives from a woman aged 25-40 years who had recovered from COVID-19. The chain employs TRBV19 and TRBJ2-2; 8 bases in the middle match TRBD1. The CDR3 region reads CASRDRVGTGELFF. The DNA sequence is TGTGCCAGTAGGGACAGGGTGGGCACCGGGGAGCTGTTTTTT.